This TCR beta chain stems from a study of shared clonotypes between healthy human individuals. Study-level points and caveats: A handful of donors showed sharing of approximately 5% of naive CD4 clonotypes. The generation probabilities recorded for non-shared clonotypes fell below those of clonotypes shared by all four donors.

The sample holds a few counts of this clone. The antigen is not known. Each sample came from a Caucasian adult donor living in Nashville, Tennessee. Assay: immunoSEQ multiplex PCR; the TCRdb copy retains only in-frame clones and omits some. This table has more than 850,000 clones, 78% appearing once. The J segment lost 8 bases and the V segment lost 4 bases, leaving 11 bases of the junction unmatched. This CDR3 comprises 15 residues. Germline V lookup: CDR1 SGHRS, CDR2 YFSETQ. This rearrangement joins TRBV5-1 to TRBJ2-1, with 8 bases aligning to TRBD2. The sequence was obtained from a man between 18 and 35 years old in good health. Some clones in this sample may be carry-over from other donors' samples. The sequencing input was memory CD4+ T cells from PBMCs. Subset specified: CD45RA-negative fraction. CDR3 DNA sequence: TGCGCCAGCAGCCCCCAGGGACTAGATCCCGATGAGCAGTTCTTC. Protein sequence: CASSPQGLDPDEQFF.